The 5 T cell receptor beta chains below all came from one sample that was sequenced in a study of T cell responses to AZD1222 COVID-19 vaccine (dated by TCRdb to about 2021). The sample's time point, from its label and the paper: about 28 days (+/-7) after the second vaccine dose. Library preparation used the immunoSEQ multiplex PCR assay. TCRdb's version of the immuneACCESS table is confined to in-frame rearrangements and falls short of the full clone set. An unresolved V gene accounts for under half of the shortfall where checked; the remainder is of unknown origin. A total of under 150,000 clones appear in this sample, roughly 86% of them only once. The leading ten clones occupy roughly 5.2% of the sample. The material sequenced was peripheral blood, taken 28 days after the second AZD1222 dose. These receptors were collected from an adult who received the AZD1222 COVID-19 vaccine.

This clone was seen more than once but under ten times. V gene TRBV2 combines with J gene TRBJ2-7; D is perhaps TRBD1 (5 bases). CDR1 and CDR2 (germline): SNHLY, FYNNEI. This CDR3 is built from 13 residues. The V end was cut by 8 bases, the J end by 7 bases, with 18 bases between. Here the CDR3 reads CASEPGPTGEQYF. The CDR3 nucleotides read TGTGCCAGCGAACCGGGCCCCACAGGAGAGCAGTACTTC.

The chain links TRBV5-4 to TRBJ1-2; the D is unclear. V was shortened by 0 bases and J by 0 bases, with 3 bases between the two germline ends. The CDR3 is made up of 13 amino acids. Germline CDR1 is SGHNT and CDR2 is YYREEE (reference sequence). The CDR3 protein is CASSLVANYGYTF. The CDR3 DNA reads TGTGCCAGCAGCTTGGTAGCTAACTATGGCTACACCTTC.

This clone was counted only a few times. The chain joins TRBV28 to TRBJ2-2, with D possibly being TRBD2 (5 bases). Per germline, CDR1 MDHEN and CDR2 SYDVKM. The length of the CDR3 is 15 residues. The germline V and J ends were trimmed by 3 bases and 7 bases, with 15 bases remaining between them. Written as DNA, the CDR3 is TGTGCCAGCAGTTTGTCCTCAGCGGCCTACGGGGAGCTGTTTTTT. It is translated as CASSLSSAAYGELFF.

The chain joins TRBV5-1 to TRBJ1-3; the D is unclear. The CDR3 covers 16 residues. Germline CDR1 SGHRS, CDR2 YFSETQ. Trimming pared 4 bases from V and 0 bases from J, leaving 14 bases between. The CDR3 here is CASSPAGLYSGNTIYF. The CDR3 DNA is TGCGCCAGCAGCCCGGCAGGATTATACTCTGGAAACACCATATATTTT.

The chain carries TRBV2 and TRBJ1-1; D remains unclear. The CDR3 has 11 amino acids. Germline CDR1 is SNHLY and CDR2 is FYNNEI. V lost 4 bases to trimming and J lost 11 bases, with 11 bases between them. The chain's CDR3 is CASSAGKPAFF. Written as DNA, the CDR3 is TGTGCCAGCAGTGCCGGGAAACCGGCTTTCTTT.